Only a few counts were recorded for the clone carrying this T cell receptor (beta chain). These data are taken from a study of cytomegalovirus exposure and HLA in healthy donors. Primers: 60 Vbeta forward and 13 Jbeta reverse. Assay: immunoSEQ multiplex PCR; the TCRdb copy retains only in-frame clones and omits some. The sample has some 190,000 clones, under 9.5% seen once. Trimming pared 8 bases from V and 1 base from J, leaving 15 bases between. Germline CDR1 reads SGHTA; CDR2 reads FQGNSA. The CDR3 has 15 amino acids. Specimen: PBMCs. The TCR originated in a woman in her 30s in good health and CMV-seropositive. The chain has TRBV7-2 and TRBJ2-1, with D possibly being TRBD1 (6 bases). CDR3 amino acids: CASAGAGESYNEQFF. CDR3 coding DNA: TGTGCCAGCGCAGGGGCCGGGGAGTCCTACAATGAGCAGTTCTTC.